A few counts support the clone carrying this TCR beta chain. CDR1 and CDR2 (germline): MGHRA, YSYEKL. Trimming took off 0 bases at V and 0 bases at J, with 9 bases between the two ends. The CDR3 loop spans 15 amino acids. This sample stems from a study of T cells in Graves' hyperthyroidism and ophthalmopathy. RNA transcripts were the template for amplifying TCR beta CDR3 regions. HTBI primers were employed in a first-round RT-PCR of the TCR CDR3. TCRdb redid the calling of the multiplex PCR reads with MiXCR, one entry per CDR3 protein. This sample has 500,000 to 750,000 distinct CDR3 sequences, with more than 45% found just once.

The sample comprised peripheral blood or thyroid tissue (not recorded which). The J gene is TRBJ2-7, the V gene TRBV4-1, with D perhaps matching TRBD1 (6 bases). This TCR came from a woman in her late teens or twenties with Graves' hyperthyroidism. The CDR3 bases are TGCGCCAGCAGCCAAGACAGGGGACCCTCCTACGAGCAGTACTTC. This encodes CASSQDRGPSYEQYF.